These 17 T cell receptor beta chains came from one sample sequenced in a study of cytomegalovirus exposure and HLA in healthy donors. Primers for the PCR totalled 60 Vbeta and 13 Jbeta. The repertoire was sequenced with immunoSEQ multiplex PCR; TCRdb's copy has only in-frame clones and lacks some. The sample includes about 120,000 clones, 65% to 80% of them seen just once. The sequenced sample consisted of PBMCs. The receptors derive from a man younger than 35 in good health and CMV-seropositive.

The chain links TRBV5-4 to TRBJ1-4; D ambiguous. Between the trimmed V and J ends, which lost 1 base and 0 bases, there was a span of 4 bases. Germline-derived CDR1 and CDR2 are SGHNT and YYREEE (reference sequence). The CDR3 contains 14 residues. CDR3 amino acids: CASSLQATNEKLFF. In nucleotides, the CDR3 is TGTGCCAGCAGCTTGCAGGCAACTAATGAAAAACTGTTTTTT.

This clone was found a few times. This CDR3 is CASSRQGTEAFF. CDR3 in DNA: TGTGCCAGCAGTCGACAGGGCACTGAAGCTTTCTTT. The chain recombines TRBV6-5 with TRBJ1-1; TRBD1 matches 7 bases. Germline CDR1 and CDR2: MNHEY and SVGAGI. CDR3 length: 12 residues. The J segment lost 4 bases and the V segment lost 5 bases, leaving 1 base of the junction unmatched.

The V and J genes are TRBV18 and TRBJ2-7; TRBD2 is a possible D gene (6 bases). Trimming stripped 3 bases from V and 2 bases from J, with 11 bases between. From germline, CDR1 is KGHSH and CDR2 LQKENI. CDR3 length: 14 amino acids. CDR3 DNA: TGTGCCAGCTCACCGGGCGGGGCCGCCTACGAGCAGTACTTC. Translated: CASSPGGAAYEQYF. The variable domain in full, with the rest retrieved from reference TRBV18 and TRBJ2-7, is NAGVMQNPRHLVRRRGQEARLRCSPMKGHSHVYWYRQLPEEGLKFMVYLQKENIIDESGMPKERFSAEFPKEGPSILRIQQVVRGDSAAYFCASSPGGAAYEQYFGPGTRLTVT.

In this sample, this clone turned up a few times. The DNA for the CDR3 is TGTGCCAGCAGTCTGGACAGATACAATGAGCAGTTCTTC. Translated, it gives CASSLDRYNEQFF. The J gene is TRBJ2-1, the V gene TRBV28; a weak D match, TRBD1 (6 bases). V lost 5 bases, J lost 4 bases, and 9 bases lay in between. Germline values: CDR1 MDHEN, CDR2 SYDVKM. There are 13 residues in the CDR3.

The V gene is TRBV19, the J gene TRBJ2-5; TRBD1 matches 9 bases. The J call may be mistaken, given a closer DNA end match to TRBJ2-7. The CDR3 runs to 14 residues. Germline loops: CDR1 LNHDA, CDR2 SQIVND (reference sequence). Here the CDR3 reads CASSPTGGAYEQYF. CDR3 nucleotides: TGTGCCAGTAGCCCAACAGGGGGCGCCTACGAGCAGTACTTC.

In its sample, this clone was seen once. The J gene is TRBJ2-2, the V gene TRBV6-1, with D perhaps matching TRBD1 (5 bases). Germline assignment: CDR1 MNHNS and CDR2 SASEGT. V was trimmed by 6 bases and J by 0 bases, leaving 8 bases between them. The CDR3 extends over 14 amino acids. DNA of the CDR3: TGTGCCAGCAGAGGACATGCGAACACCGGGGAGCTGTTTTTT. Its translation: CASRGHANTGELFF.

The rearrangement links TRBV15 to TRBJ1-2; D perhaps matches TRBD1 (5 bases). The CDR3 is 16 residues long. Germline CDR1 LNHNV, CDR2 YYDKDF (reference sequence). Trimming removed 4 bases at V and 4 bases at J, with 19 bases between. The chain's CDR3 is CATSINRQGAAYGYTF. For the CDR3, the DNA is TGTGCCACCAGCATCAATCGGCAAGGGGCGGCCTATGGCTACACCTTC.

V and J are TRBV11-2 and TRBJ1-3, with D hard to call. The V gene's germline CDR1 is SGHAT and CDR2 FQNNGV. CDR3 length: 12 residues. With 2 bases removed from V and 6 bases from J, the gap between germline ends came to 5 bases. The CDR3 nucleotides are TGTGCCAGCAGCTTATCGTCAAACACCATATATTTT. As protein: CASSLSSNTIYF.

This clone was recorded once. The V call is TRBV5-1, the J call TRBJ2-1, with D perhaps TRBD2 (6 bases). Germline CDR1 and CDR2: SGHRS and YFSETQ. There are 15 residues in the CDR3. V shed 0 bases and J shed 6 bases, with 13 bases lying between them. The CDR3 DNA sequence: TGCGCCAGCAGCTTGGTCACTAGCTTCGGCAATGAGCAGTTCTTC. As protein: CASSLVTSFGNEQFF.

This chain joins TRBV18 and TRBJ2-2; perhaps TRBD1 as D (5 bases). CDR3 size: 16 residues. Trimming removed 0 bases from V and 0 bases from J, with 8 bases in between. Germline CDR1 is KGHSH and CDR2 is LQKENI. CDR3 loop: CASSPPLTANTGELFF. Here the CDR3 DNA reads TGTGCCAGCTCACCACCTTTGACAGCGAACACCGGGGAGCTGTTTTTT.

This sequence joins TRBV2 and TRBJ2-2; TRBD2 is a possible D gene (5 bases). Looked up from germline, CDR1 is SNHLY and CDR2 is FYNNEI. The CDR3 runs to 15 residues. Deletions cut 8 bases from V and 0 bases from J, with 13 bases between. The CDR3 coding sequence is TGTGCCAGCCGAGGGTACGCTTCGAACACCGGGGAGCTGTTTTTT. Translated: CASRGYASNTGELFF.

This clone has only a few counts. This chain links TRBV28 with TRBJ1-5; 8 bases are shared with TRBD1. Germline trimming cut 6 bases from V and 7 bases from J; bases unmatched to any gene: 8. CDR1 is MDHEN and CDR2 is SYDVKM in the germline V gene. The CDR3 sequence is 14 residues long. In DNA, the CDR3 is TGTGCCAGCAGCGCGACAGGGGTCCGGCAGCCCCAGCATTTT. Amino acid sequence: CASSATGVRQPQHF.

The genes are TRBV30 and TRBJ1-2; 8 nucleotides match TRBD1. V shed 4 bases and J 5 bases; nucleotides not matched to a gene: 6. There are 13 residues in the CDR3. CDR1 and CDR2 from the germline V gene are GTSNPN and SVGIG (reference sequence). CDR3 coding DNA: TGTGCCTGGATCCGGGACAGGACATATGGCTACACCTTC. It translates to CAWIRDRTYGYTF.

The V call is TRBV6-5, the J call TRBJ2-2; tentative D call: TRBD2 (6 bases). Between the trimmed V and J ends, which lost 4 bases and 9 bases, there was a span of 15 bases. CDR1 is MNHEY and CDR2 is SVGAGI in the germline V gene. CDR3 length equals 14 residues. The CDR3 region is CASSSPRGSWELFF. CDR3 DNA: TGTGCCAGCAGTTCTCCTCGGGGGTCCTGGGAGCTGTTTTTT.

This chain uses TRBV4-2 with TRBJ2-7; TRBD1 aligns across 12 bases. The CDR3 is made up of 16 amino acids. Losses at the gene ends were 3 bases for V and 0 bases for J; bases not matched to a gene: 3. CDR1 and CDR2 (germline): LGHNA, YNFKEQ. The CDR3 coding sequence is TGTGCCAGCAGCCATGGGACAGGGGGCTACTCCTACGAGCAGTACTTC. Residues: CASSHGTGGYSYEQYF.

The chain has TRBV28 and TRBJ1-2; D perhaps matches TRBD1 (6 bases). V lost 5 bases, J lost 7 bases, and 17 bases lay in between. Germline-derived CDR1 and CDR2 are MDHEN and SYDVKM. The CDR3 runs to 14 residues. The chain's CDR3 is CASSSNDRLSGYTF. The CDR3 region has the DNA TGTGCCAGCAGTAGTAACGACAGGCTCTCTGGCTACACCTTC.

This clone was counted a few times. The CDR3, as DNA: TGTGCCAGCAGCCTAGGGACAGTAGACAATGAGCAGTTCTTC. Its translation: CASSLGTVDNEQFF. The J gene is TRBJ2-1, the V gene TRBV7-2; 7 bases fit TRBD1. V was clipped by 5 bases and J by 5 bases; unmatched bases: 6. There are 14 residues in the CDR3. The germline CDR1 and CDR2 sequences are SGHTA and FQGNSA. The full variable domain, in which reference TRBV7-2 and TRBJ2-1 provide the parts outside the CDR3, is GAGVSQSPSNKVTEKGKDVELRCDPISGHTALYWYRQSLGQGLEFLIYFQGNSAPDKSGLPSDRFSAERTGGSVSTLTIQRTQQEDSAVYLCASSLGTVDNEQFFGPGTRLTVL.